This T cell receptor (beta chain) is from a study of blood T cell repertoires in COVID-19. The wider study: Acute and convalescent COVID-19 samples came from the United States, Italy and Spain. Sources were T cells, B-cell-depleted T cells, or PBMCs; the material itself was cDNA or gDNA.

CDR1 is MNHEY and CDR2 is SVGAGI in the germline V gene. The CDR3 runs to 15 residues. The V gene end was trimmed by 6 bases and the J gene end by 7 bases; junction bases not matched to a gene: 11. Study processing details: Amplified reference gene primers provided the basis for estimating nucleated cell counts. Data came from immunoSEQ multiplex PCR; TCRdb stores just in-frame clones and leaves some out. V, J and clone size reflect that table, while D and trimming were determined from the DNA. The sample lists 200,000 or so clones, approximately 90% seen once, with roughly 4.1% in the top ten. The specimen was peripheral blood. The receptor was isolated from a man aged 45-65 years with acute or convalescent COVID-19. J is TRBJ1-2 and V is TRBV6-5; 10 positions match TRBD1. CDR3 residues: CASSIGGTGASGYTF. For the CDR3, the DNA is TGTGCCAGCAGCATAGGAGGGACAGGGGCCTCTGGCTACACCTTC.